This TCR beta chain was recovered during a study of T cell changes during pregnancy in multiple sclerosis. This clone was recorded once. Profiling relied on immunoSEQ multiplex PCR, and the TCRdb table lists in-frame clones only, not all of them. The sample yields approximately 48,000 clones, 91% seen once. The CDR3 has 15 amino acids. V was pared by 0 bases and J by 6 bases, with 14 bases between. Germline values: CDR1 SGHAT, CDR2 FQNNGV. This specimen consisted of CD8+ T cells from peripheral blood mononuclear cells, obtained after pregnancy. This chain connects TRBV11-2 to TRBJ1-1, with D maybe TRBD1 (6 bases). This receptor was taken from a female donor with multiple sclerosis, enrolled in a pregnancy study. Here the CDR3 DNA reads TGTGCCAGCAGCTTAGATCTGGGGGCCATCGCTGAAGCTTTCTTT. It yields the protein CASSLDLGAIAEAFF.